This TCR beta chain was captured in a study of glioma-infiltrating T cells after dendritic cell vaccination. Assay: immunoSEQ multiplex PCR; the TCRdb copy retains only in-frame clones and omits some. The sample has tens of thousands of clones; about 84% are singletons. The ends were cut back, 2 bases at V and 2 bases at J, with 22 bases in the middle. The CDR3 runs 19 residues. Germline V gives CDR1 LNHDA, CDR2 SQIVND (reference sequence). Patients had residual fresh-frozen tumor tissue and more than two years of survival data. PBMC were collected before vaccination, two weeks after the third vaccination, and at progression.

The receptor's source is a human donor with glioblastoma. The specimen was blood, collected before dendritic cell vaccination. The chain joins TRBV19 to TRBJ1-5; maybe TRBD1 (5 bases). The CDR3 loop reads CASSISPRARLSRNQPQHF. CDR3 nucleotides: TGTGCCAGTAGTATATCTCCCAGGGCGCGACTTAGTCGCAATCAGCCCCAGCATTTT.